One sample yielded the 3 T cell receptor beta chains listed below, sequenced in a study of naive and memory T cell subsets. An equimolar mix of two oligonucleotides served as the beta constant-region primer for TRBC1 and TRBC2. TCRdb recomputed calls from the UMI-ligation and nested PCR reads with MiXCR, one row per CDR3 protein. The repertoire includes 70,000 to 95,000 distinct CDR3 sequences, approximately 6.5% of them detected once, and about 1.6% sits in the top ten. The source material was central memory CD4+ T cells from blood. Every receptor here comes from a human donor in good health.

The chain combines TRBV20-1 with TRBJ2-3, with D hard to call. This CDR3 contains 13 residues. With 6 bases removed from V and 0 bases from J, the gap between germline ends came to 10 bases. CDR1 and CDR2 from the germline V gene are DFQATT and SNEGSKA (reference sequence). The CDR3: CSAEKTSTDTQYF. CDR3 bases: TGCAGTGCGGAAAAGACAAGCACAGATACGCAGTATTTT.

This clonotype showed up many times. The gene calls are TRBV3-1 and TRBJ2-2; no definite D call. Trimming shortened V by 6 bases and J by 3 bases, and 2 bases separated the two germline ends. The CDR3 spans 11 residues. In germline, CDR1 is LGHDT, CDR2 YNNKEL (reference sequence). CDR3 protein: CASSHTGELFF. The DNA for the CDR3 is TGTGCCAGCAGTCACACCGGGGAGCTGTTTTTT.

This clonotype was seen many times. In DNA, the CDR3 is TGTGCCAGCAGTCAAAGACAGGCGTCTGAAAAACTGTTTTTT. Its protein product is CASSQRQASEKLFF. This chain links TRBV7-9 with TRBJ1-4; D is possibly TRBD1 (6 bases). The CDR3 sequence is 14 residues long. Trimming left V 6 bases short and J 7 bases short, with 15 bases between. From germline, CDR1 is SEHNR and CDR2 FQNEAQ (reference sequence). The variable domain in full, completed from reference TRBV7-9 and TRBJ1-4, reads DTGVSQNPRHKITKRGQNVTFRCDPISEHNRLYWYRQTLGQGPEFLTYFQNEAQLEKSRLLSDRFSAERPKGSFSTLEIQRTEQGDSAMYLCASSQRQASEKLFFGSGTQLSVL.